This T cell receptor beta chain was identified in a study of T cell responses to AZD1222 COVID-19 vaccine. In this sample, this clone turned up a few times. Only in-frame clones appear in the TCRdb table, and some are missing; sequencing was by immunoSEQ multiplex PCR. The sample carries tens of thousands of clones, approximately 90% recorded once. The CDR3 is 15 residues long. The V segment lost 6 bases and the J segment 3 bases; nucleotides outside the gene matches: 9. The germline CDR1 and CDR2 sequences are PRHDT and FYEKMQ (reference sequence). Sequencing was performed on peripheral blood, taken 28 days after the second AZD1222 dose. The sequence came from an adult who received the AZD1222 COVID-19 vaccine. V is TRBV13 and J is TRBJ1-1; TRBD1 matches at 8 bases. CDR3 residues: CASSFFRGQDTEAFF. CDR3 in DNA: TGTGCCAGCAGTTTTTTCAGGGGGCAGGACACTGAAGCTTTCTTT.